This T cell receptor beta chain is from a study of blood T cell repertoires in COVID-19. In the study overall: Whether acute or convalescent, the COVID-19 samples came from the United States, Italy and Spain. PBMCs, B-cell-depleted T cells, or T cells were the source of the cDNA or gDNA that made up the material.

The germline gives CDR1 LGHDT, CDR2 YNNKEL (reference sequence). The V and J ends lost 3 bases and 6 bases, in that order; junction bases with no gene match: 2. The CDR3 covers 14 residues. In the original analysis: For nucleated cells, counts were estimated from reference gene primer amplification. Data came from immunoSEQ multiplex PCR; TCRdb stores just in-frame clones and leaves some out. For V, J and clone size, that table is used; D and trimming come from the DNA. Of about 300,000 clones in the sample, about 87% were seen once. The chain links TRBV3-1 (or the pseudogene TRBV3-2) to TRBJ1-6; 7 bases fit TRBD1. Sequences were obtained from peripheral blood. The sequence came from a man aged 65 to 85 with acute or convalescent COVID-19. CDR3 in DNA: TGTGCCAGCAGCCAGGGACAGATTAATTCACCCCTCCACTTT. This translates into CASSQGQINSPLHF.